The entry below describes one TCR beta chain. Primers included in the PCR were 60 Vbeta and 13 Jbeta primers. Clones were sequenced by immunoSEQ multiplex PCR, and TCRdb holds only the in-frame ones, with some missing. Of about 150,000 clones listed, around 82% are singletons. After removal of 2 bases from V and 6 bases from J, the junction contained 19 bases not matched to a gene. Germline lookup yields CDR1 MNHEY and CDR2 SMNVEV (reference sequence). The CDR3 has 21 amino acids. The entry originates in a study of cytomegalovirus exposure and HLA in healthy donors. At the level of the study: The Caucasian-associated ancestry cluster held over 65% of under 450 genotyped donors.

Donors consisted of healthy bone marrow donors. This chain uses TRBV27 with TRBJ2-2; 12 bases fit TRBD1. The sequence was collected from a woman aged 40 to 50 in good health and CMV-seropositive. Material: PBMCs. CDR3: CASSLRAGDRGLLADPGELFF. The CDR3 nucleotides read TGTGCCAGCAGTTTAAGGGCGGGGGACAGGGGGCTCCTAGCGGACCCCGGGGAGCTGTTTTTT.